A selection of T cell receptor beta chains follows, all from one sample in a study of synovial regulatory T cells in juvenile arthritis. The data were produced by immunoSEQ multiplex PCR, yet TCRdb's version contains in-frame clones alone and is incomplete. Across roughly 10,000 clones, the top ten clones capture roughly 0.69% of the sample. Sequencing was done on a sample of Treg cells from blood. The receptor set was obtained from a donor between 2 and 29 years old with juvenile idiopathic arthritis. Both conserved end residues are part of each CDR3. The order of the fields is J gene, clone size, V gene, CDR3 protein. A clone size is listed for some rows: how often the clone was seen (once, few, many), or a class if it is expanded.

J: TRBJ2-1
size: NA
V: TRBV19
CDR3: CATARSSYNEQFF

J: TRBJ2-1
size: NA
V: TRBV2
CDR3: CASSERTRNYNEQFF

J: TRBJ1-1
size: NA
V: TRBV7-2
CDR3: CASSRDRGRGTEAFF

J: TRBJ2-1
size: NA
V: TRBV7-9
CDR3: CASSLMNEQFF

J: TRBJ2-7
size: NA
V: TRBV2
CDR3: CASTFTDTEYEQYF

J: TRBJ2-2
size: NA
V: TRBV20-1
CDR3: CSASDRKELFF

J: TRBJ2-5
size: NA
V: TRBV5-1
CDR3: CASSLRGAETQYF

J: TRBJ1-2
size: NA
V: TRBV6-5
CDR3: CASSIGRDSGYTF

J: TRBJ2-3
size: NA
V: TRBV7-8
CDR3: CASSSVGGGDTQYF

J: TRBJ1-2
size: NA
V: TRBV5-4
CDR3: CASSGTGGPNYGYTF

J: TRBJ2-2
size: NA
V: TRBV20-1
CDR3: CSAPRPGELFF

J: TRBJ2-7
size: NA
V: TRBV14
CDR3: CASSQERGFEQYF

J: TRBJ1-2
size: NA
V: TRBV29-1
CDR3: CSAGTEGYGYTF

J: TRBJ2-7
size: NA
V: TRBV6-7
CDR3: CASRQWDGTYEQYF

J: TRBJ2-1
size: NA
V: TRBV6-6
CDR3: CASSYGQGVRDEQFF

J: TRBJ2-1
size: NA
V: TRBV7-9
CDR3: CASKGTSGTRGFF

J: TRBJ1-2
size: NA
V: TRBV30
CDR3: CAWRPQGVPLYGYTF

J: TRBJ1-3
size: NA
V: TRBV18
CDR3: CASSPPSEGNTIYF

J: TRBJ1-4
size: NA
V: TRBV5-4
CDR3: CASSRGTELVKLFF

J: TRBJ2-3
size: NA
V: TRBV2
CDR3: CASSENLRASTDTQYF

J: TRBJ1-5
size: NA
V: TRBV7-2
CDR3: CASSWNSNQPQHF

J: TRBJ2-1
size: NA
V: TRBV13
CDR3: CASSPLGGPGEQFF

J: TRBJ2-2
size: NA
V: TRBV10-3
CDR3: CAIRGTSGSQTGELFF

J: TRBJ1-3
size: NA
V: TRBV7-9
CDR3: CASSRDSSSGNTIYF

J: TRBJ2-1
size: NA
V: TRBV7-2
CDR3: CASSFRLAGYNEQFF

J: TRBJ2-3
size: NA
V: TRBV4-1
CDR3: CASSQGWLTDTQYF

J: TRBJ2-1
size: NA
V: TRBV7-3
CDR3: CASSSSGSREQFF

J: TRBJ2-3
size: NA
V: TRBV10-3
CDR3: CAIRDTDTQYF

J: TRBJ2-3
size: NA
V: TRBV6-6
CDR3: CASSYSSDTQYF

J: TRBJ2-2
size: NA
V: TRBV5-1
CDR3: CASSTANTGELFF

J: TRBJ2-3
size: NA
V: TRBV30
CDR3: CAWSLDRGTDTQYF

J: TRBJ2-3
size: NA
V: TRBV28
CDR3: CASREPGQISDTQYF

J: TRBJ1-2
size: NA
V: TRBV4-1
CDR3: CASSQDPGGPYGYTF

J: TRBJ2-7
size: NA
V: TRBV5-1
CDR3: CASSFTGGLGSYEQYF

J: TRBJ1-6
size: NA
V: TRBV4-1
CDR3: CASSQEGTGGNLGPLHF

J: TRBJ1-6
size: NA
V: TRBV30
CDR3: CAWSRRVYNSPLHF

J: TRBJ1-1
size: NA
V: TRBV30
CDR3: CAWSVLTVYTEAFF

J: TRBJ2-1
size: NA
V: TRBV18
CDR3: CASSRTSGSRNEQFF

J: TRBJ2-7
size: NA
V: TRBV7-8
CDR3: CASSLEGYLLGEQYF

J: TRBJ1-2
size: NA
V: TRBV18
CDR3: CASAPRLGYGYTF

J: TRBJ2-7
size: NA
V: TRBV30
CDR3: CACNREVEGRQYF

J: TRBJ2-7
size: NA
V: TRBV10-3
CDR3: CAISEGSWVSYEQYF

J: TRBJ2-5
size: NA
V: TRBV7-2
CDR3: CASSPGQGKQETQYF

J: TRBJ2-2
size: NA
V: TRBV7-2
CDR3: CASSFLFGELFF

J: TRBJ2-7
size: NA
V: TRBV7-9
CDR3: CASSLFPGTEQYF

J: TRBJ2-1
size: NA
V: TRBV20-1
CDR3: CSAKIVGEQFF

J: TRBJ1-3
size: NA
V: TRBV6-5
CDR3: CASSDRGNTIYF

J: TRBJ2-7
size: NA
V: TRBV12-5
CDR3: CASGPGILGVAGPTYEQYF

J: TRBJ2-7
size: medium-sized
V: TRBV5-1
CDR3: CASSPSGYYEQYF

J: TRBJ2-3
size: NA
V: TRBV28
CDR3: CAVKGKGDTQYF

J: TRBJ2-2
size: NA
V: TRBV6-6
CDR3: CASRWTGGNTGELFF

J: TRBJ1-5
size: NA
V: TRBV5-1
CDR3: CASSLESNQPQHF

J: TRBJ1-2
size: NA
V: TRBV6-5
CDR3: CASSYSGFGNYGYTF

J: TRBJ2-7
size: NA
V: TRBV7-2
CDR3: CASSLDHRGNGEQYF